The text below deals with one T cell receptor beta chain. No antigen is known for it. Stated treatment: approximately 11-day PBMC culture with coronavirus spike peptide pools or control peptides (ViraFEST assay). The Oncomine TCR Beta short-read assay sequenced DNA from cultured CD4+ T cells. The template was genomic DNA from cultured CD4+ T cells. TCRdb re-called the PCR reads through MiXCR, storing one row per CDR3 protein. Of 12,000 or so distinct CDR3 sequences detected, 76% appear once; the ten largest clones hold around 28%. The data stem from a study of vaccination and CD4 T cells after COVID-19. The CDR3 sequence is 15 residues long. The V gene end was trimmed by 6 bases and the J gene end by 7 bases; junction bases not matched to a gene: 5. Germline CDR1 reads MNHNS; CDR2 reads SASEGT.

Sequenced input: CD4+ T cells from blood, cultured in vitro. The sequence derives from a human donor who had recovered from COVID-19. J is TRBJ1-6 and V is TRBV6-1; 11 bases match TRBD1. The CDR3 reads CASSPDRGHNSPLHF. CDR3 bases: TGTGCCAGCAGCCCGGACAGGGGGCACAATTCACCCCTCCACTTT.